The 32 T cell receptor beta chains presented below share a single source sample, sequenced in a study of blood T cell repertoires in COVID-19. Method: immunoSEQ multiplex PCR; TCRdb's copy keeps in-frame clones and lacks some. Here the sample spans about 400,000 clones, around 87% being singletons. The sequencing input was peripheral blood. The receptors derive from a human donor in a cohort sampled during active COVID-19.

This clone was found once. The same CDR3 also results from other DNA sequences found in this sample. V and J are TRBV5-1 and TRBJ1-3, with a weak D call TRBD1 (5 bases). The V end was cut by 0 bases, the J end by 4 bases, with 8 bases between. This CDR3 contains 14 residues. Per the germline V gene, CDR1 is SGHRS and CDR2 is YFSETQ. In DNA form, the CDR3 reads TGCGCCAGCAGCTTGGAGGCAGGGGGAAACACCATATATTTT. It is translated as CASSLEAGGNTIYF.

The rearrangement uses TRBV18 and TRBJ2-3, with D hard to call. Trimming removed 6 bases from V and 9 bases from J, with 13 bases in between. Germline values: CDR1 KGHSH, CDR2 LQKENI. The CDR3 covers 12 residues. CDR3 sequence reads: CASSPDMSTQYF. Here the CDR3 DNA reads TGTGCCAGCTCGCCCGACATGTCCACGCAGTATTTT.

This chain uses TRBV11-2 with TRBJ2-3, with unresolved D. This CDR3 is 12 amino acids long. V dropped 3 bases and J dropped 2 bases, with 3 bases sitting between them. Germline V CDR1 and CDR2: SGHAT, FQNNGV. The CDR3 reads CASSFNTDTQYF. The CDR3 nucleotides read TGTGCCAGCAGCTTCAACACAGATACGCAGTATTTT.

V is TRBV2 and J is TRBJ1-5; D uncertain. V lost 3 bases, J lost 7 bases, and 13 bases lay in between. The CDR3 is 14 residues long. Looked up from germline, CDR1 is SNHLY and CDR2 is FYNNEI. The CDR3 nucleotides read TGTGCCAGCAGTGATAGGACTCTCGTGCAGCCCCAGCATTTT. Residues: CASSDRTLVQPQHF.

This chain's CDR3 is CASDRSSGSADTQYF. CDR3 bases: TGTGCCAGTGATCGATCTAGCGGGAGCGCAGATACGCAGTATTTT. This sequence joins TRBV19 and TRBJ2-3; TRBD2 matches at 10 bases. Per the germline V gene, CDR1 is LNHDA and CDR2 is SQIVND (reference sequence). The CDR3 contains 15 residues. V trimming: 8 bases; J trimming: 4 bases; junction bases outside the gene matches: 9.

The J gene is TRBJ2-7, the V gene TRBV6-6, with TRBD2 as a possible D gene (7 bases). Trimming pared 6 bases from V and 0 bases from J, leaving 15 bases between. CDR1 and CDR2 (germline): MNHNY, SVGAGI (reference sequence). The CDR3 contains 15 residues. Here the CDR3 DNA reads TGTGCCAGCAGGTATAGGGGGGGCCGCTCCTACGAGCAGTACTTC. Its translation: CASRYRGGRSYEQYF.

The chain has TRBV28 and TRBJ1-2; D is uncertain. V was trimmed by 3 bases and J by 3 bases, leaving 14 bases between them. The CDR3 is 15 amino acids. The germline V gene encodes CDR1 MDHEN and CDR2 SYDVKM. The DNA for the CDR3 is TGTGCCAGCAGTTTGCTCTCGCGGCTCCACTATGGCTACACCTTC. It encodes CASSLLSRLHYGYTF.

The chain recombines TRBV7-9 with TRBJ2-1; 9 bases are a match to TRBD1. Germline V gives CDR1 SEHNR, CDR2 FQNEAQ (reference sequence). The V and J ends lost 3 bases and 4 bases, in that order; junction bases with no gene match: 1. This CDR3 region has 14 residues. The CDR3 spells CASSFGTGYNEQFF. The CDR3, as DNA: TGTGCCAGCAGCTTCGGGACAGGGTACAATGAGCAGTTCTTC.

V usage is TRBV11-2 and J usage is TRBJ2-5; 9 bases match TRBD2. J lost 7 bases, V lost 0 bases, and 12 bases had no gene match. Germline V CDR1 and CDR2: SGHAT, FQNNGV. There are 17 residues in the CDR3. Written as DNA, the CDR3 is TGTGCCAGCAGCTTAGAGGCCCCAGGGACTAGCATCGGGACCCAGTACTTC. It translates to CASSLEAPGTSIGTQYF.

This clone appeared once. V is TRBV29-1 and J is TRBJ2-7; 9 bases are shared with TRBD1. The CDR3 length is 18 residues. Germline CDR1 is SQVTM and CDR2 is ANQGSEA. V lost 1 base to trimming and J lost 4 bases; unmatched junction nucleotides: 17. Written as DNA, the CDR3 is TGCAGCGTTGAAGTCTCCGGGACAGGGAAGTTTAGTCTATACGAGCAGTACTTC. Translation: CSVEVSGTGKFSLYEQYF.

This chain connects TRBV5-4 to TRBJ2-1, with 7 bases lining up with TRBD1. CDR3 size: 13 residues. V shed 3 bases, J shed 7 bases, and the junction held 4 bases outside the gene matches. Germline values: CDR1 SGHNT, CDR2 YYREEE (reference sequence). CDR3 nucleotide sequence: TGTGCCAGCAGCTCGACAGGGCGGAATGAGCAGTTCTTC. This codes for CASSSTGRNEQFF.

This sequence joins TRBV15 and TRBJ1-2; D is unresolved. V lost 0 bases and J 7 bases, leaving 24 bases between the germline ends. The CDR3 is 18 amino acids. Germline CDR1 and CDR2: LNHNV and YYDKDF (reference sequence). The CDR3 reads CATSRDLDAKARRGGYTF. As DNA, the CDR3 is TGTGCCACCAGCAGAGATCTTGACGCGAAGGCCCGCCGGGGTGGCTACACCTTC.

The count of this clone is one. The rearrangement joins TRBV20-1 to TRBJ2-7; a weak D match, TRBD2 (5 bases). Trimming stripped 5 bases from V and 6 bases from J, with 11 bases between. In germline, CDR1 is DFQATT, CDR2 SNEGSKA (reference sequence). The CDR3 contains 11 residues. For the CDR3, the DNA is TGCAGTGCTGCGGGCCGGGGCGAGCAGTACTTC. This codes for CSAAGRGEQYF.

CDR3 amino acids: CAWTTGFGGGYTF. The CDR3 coding sequence is TGTGCCTGGACAACAGGGTTCGGTGGCGGCTACACCTTC. The chain uses TRBV30 and TRBJ1-2; D is perhaps TRBD1 (6 bases). The ends were cut back, 4 bases at V and 8 bases at J, with 17 bases in the middle. The CDR3 is made up of 13 amino acids. Germline CDR1 is GTSNPN and CDR2 is SVGIG (reference sequence).

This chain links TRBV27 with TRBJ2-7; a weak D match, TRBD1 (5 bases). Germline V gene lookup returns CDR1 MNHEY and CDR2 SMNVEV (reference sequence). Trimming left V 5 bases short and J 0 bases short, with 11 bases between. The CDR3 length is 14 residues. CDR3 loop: CASSPGSGSYEQYF. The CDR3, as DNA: TGTGCCAGCAGTCCAGGGTCAGGCTCCTACGAGCAGTACTTC.

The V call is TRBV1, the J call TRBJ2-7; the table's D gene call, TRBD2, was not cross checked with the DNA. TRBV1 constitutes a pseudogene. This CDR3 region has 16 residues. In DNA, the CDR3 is TGCACCAGCAGCCCCCCGGCTAGCGGGGGGATCTACGAGCAGTACTTC. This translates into CTSSPPASGGIYEQYF.

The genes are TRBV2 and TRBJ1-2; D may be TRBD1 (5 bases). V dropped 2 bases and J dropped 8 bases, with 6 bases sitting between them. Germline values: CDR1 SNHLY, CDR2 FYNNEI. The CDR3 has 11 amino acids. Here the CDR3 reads CASSERGGYTF. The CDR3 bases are TGTGCCAGCAGTGAACGGGGGGGCTACACCTTC.

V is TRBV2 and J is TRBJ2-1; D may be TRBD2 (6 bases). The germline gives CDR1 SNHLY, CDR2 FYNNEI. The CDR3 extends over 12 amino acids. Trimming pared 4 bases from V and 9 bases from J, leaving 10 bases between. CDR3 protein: CASSGRGTEQFF. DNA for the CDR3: TGTGCCAGCAGTGGGAGGGGAACTGAGCAGTTCTTC.

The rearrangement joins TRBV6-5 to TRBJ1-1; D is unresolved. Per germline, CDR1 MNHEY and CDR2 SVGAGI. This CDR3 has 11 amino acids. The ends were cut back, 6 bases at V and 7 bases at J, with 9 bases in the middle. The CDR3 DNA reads TGTGCCAGCAGCCGGGCGGGTGAAGCTTTCTTT. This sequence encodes CASSRAGEAFF.

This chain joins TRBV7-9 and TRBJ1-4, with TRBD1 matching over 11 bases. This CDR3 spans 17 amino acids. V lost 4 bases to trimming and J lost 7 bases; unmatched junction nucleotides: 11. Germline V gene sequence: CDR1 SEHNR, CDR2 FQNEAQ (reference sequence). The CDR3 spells CASSSSRTGTGGEKLFF. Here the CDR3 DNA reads TGTGCCAGCAGCTCCAGCCGCACCGGGACAGGGGGTGAAAAACTGTTTTTT.

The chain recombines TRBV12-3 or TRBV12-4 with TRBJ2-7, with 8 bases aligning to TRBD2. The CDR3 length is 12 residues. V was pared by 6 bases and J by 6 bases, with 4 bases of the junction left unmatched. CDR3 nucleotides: TGTGCCAGCAGCCCGGGGGGGTTCGAGCAGTACTTC. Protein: CASSPGGFEQYF.

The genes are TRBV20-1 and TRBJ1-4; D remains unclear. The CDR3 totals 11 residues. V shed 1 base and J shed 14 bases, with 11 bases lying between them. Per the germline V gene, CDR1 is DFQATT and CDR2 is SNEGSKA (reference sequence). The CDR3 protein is CSARGGELLFF. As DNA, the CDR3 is TGCAGTGCTAGAGGTGGAGAGTTGCTGTTTTTT.

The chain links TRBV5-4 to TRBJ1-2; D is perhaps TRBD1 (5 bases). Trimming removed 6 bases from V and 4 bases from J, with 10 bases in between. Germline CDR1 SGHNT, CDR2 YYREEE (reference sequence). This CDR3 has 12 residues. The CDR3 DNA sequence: TGTGCCAGCAAAGGGGATAGCTATGGCTACACCTTC. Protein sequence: CASKGDSYGYTF.

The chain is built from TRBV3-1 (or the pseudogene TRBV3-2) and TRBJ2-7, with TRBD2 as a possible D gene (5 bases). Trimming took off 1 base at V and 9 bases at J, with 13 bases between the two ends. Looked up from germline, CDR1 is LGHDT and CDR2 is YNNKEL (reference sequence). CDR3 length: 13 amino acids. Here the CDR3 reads CASSQGREEVQYF. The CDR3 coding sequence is TGTGCCAGCAGCCAAGGCAGAGAGGAGGTGCAGTACTTC.

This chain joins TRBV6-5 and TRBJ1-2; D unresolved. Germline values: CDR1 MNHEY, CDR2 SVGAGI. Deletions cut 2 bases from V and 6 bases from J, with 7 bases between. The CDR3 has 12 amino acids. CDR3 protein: CASSYPKNGYTF. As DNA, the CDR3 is TGTGCCAGCAGTTACCCTAAGAATGGCTACACCTTC.

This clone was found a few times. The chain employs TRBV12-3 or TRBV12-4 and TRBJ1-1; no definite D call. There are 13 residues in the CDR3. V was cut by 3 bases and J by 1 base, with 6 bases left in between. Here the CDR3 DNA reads TGTGCCAGCAGTTTGAGTAGGAACACTGAAGCTTTCTTT. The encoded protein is CASSLSRNTEAFF.

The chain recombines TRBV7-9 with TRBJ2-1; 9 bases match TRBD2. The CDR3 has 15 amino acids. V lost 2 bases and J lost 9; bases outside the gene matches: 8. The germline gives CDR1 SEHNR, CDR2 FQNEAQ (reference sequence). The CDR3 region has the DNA TGTGCCAGCAGCTTACTGCGGGGGGGCTTGGGTGAGCAGTTCTTC. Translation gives CASSLLRGGLGEQFF.

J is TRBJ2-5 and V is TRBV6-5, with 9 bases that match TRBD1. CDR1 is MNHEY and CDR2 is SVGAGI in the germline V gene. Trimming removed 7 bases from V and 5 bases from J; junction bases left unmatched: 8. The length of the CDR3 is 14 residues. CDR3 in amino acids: CASIFDRGWETQYF. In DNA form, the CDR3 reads TGTGCCAGCATTTTCGACAGGGGGTGGGAGACCCAGTACTTC.

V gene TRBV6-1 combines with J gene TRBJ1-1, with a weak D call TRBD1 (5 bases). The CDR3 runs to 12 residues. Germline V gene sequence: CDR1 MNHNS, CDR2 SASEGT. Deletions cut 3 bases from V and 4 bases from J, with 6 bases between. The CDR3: CASSDDSTEAFF. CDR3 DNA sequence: TGTGCCAGCAGTGACGACAGCACTGAAGCTTTCTTT.

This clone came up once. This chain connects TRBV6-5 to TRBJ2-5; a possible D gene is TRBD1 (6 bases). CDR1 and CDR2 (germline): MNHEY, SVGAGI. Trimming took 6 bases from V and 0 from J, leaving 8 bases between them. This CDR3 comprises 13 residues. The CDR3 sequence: CASRGTNQETQYF. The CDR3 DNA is TGTGCCAGCAGGGGGACAAACCAAGAGACCCAGTACTTC.

In DNA form, the CDR3 reads TGTGCTAGTGGTCTTCCAGGGTTAGAGACCCAGTACTTC. It is translated as CASGLPGLETQYF. The chain couples TRBV12-5 to TRBJ2-5, with D possibly matching TRBD1 (5 bases). Germline CDR1 and CDR2: LGHNT and FRNRAP. The CDR3 runs to 13 residues. V lost 5 bases and J lost 4, with 11 bases in between.

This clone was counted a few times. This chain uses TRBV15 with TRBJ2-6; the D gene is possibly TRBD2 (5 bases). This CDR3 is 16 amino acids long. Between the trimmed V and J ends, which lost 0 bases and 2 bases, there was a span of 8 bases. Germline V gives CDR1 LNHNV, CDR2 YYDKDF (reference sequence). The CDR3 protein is CATSRDGGTGANVLTF. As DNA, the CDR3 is TGTGCCACCAGCAGAGATGGAGGAACTGGGGCCAACGTCCTGACTTTC. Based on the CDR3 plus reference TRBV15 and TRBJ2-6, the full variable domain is DAMVIQNPRYQVTQFGKPVTLSCSQTLNHNVMYWYQQKSSQAPKLLFHYYDKDFNNEADTPDNFQSRRPNTSFCFLDIRSPGLGDTAMYLCATSRDGGTGANVLTFGAGSRLTVL.